This T cell receptor (beta chain) was observed in a study of beta chain features in type 1 diabetes. Overall study: All samples yielded roughly 100 million examined sorted cells.

A remark on this clone: Antigen specificity is unknown.

Expressed TCRB transcripts were sequenced because the entire RNA isolate underwent reverse transcription. Assay used: immunoSEQ multiplex PCR; TCRdb lists only in-frame clones, some missing. Among about 930,000 clones listed, about a sixth were seen once. Study results and caveats: In the patient group, naive, central memory and Treg TCRB repertoires seemed more alike than in the healthy donor group. TCRB CDR3s were moderately but significantly shorter in Type 1 diabetes patients in all four CD4+ subsets. Using cDNA template may skew counts toward highly expressing activated cells.

Deletions cut 7 bases from V and 4 bases from J, with 9 bases between. This CDR3 is 12 amino acids long. Germline V gives CDR1 SGHRS, CDR2 YFSETQ. This chain joins TRBV5-1 and TRBJ2-1; D unresolved. The sample taken for sequencing was naive CD4+ T cells from blood. This TCR was recovered from a woman younger than 35 in good health. The CDR3 loop is CASAARYNEQFF. The CDR3 DNA reads TGCGCCAGCGCCGCCAGGTACAATGAGCAGTTCTTC.